A selection of T cell receptor beta chains follows, all from one sample in a study of PD-1 blockade in classical Hodgkin lymphoma. Repertoires were generated with immunoSEQ multiplex PCR, while TCRdb's copy carries only in-frame clones and drops some. The table includes under 100,000 clones, about 93% detected once. The specimen comprised peripheral blood mononuclear cells (PBMCs), sampled before the second cycle of nivolumab. Source of these receptors: a human donor with classical Hodgkin lymphoma. CDR3s include the opening cysteine and the closing phenylalanine or tryptophan. A D gene is named only where the DNA matches it firmly. Rows give clone size only sometimes, using once, few, many, or a class for an expanded clone.

v_gene,j_gene,abundance,d_gene,CDR3aa
TRBV11-2,TRBJ1-4,.,.,CASSLDPVMNEKLFF
TRBV4-1,TRBJ2-1,.,.,CASSPTTRYNEQFF
TRBV6-5,TRBJ1-4,.,TRBD1,CASRGTTGEPEKLFF
TRBV27,TRBJ2-7,.,.,CASSPTEGLYPKYYYEQYF
TRBV28,TRBJ2-7,.,TRBD1,CASIGRDRVFYEQYF
TRBV18,TRBJ1-2,once,TRBD1,CASSDRGRDALYGYTF
TRBV19,TRBJ1-2,.,.,CASRTASYGYTF
TRBV5-1,TRBJ2-7,.,.,CASSLRPVVTYEQYF
TRBV7-7,TRBJ1-1,.,TRBD1,CASSLFLLTGYLNTEAFF
TRBV5-1,TRBJ2-7,.,.,CASSLGWAGRKDEQYF
TRBV6-7,TRBJ1-2,.,TRBD1,CASSYGTGLDYGYTF
TRBV28,TRBJ2-5,.,.,CASSDAGFQQETQYF
TRBV27,TRBJ1-2,.,.,CASSLLGESGYTF
TRBV4-1,TRBJ2-3,.,.,CASSQVNMGFSTDTQYF
TRBV5-4,TRBJ2-1,.,.,CASALGVHNENEQFF
TRBV5-1,TRBJ2-3,.,.,CASSYNGGTDTQYF
TRBV5-4,TRBJ2-7,.,.,CASSLASGYEQYF
TRBV2,TRBJ2-3,.,TRBD2,CASSVLAGGQDTQYF
TRBV28,TRBJ1-5,.,.,CASSPQVGGNQPQHF
TRBV5-1,TRBJ1-1,.,.,CASSGQTEAFF
TRBV20-1,TRBJ2-1,.,.,CSARTTGRQFF
TRBV9,TRBJ2-7,.,.,CASSPRALPSYEQYF
TRBV7-3,TRBJ2-7,.,.,CASSSLTGSEQYF
TRBV6-4,TRBJ2-3,.,.,CASSDSRTYPDTQYF
TRBV5-4,TRBJ1-2,.,.,CASSRDYGYTF
TRBV6-5,TRBJ2-3,.,.,CASSFTETPGTQYF